This TCR beta chain appears in the sequencing data of a study of T cell responses to AZD1222 COVID-19 vaccine. A word on this clone: What it binds is unknown.

The CDR3 length is 17 residues. CDR1 MNHEY and CDR2 SVGEGT come from the germline V gene. Trimming removed 5 bases at V and 1 base at J, with 19 bases between. Measured with immunoSEQ multiplex PCR; TCRdb has only the in-frame clones, and not every one. The data show around 92,000 clones, around 90% seen once. Findings and limits, study-wide: Variant regions that are unmutated are reportedly the target of nearly half of spike-specific TCRs.

Sequenced material: peripheral blood, taken on day 0 of AZD1222 vaccination. The V and J genes are TRBV6-2 or TRBV6-3 and TRBJ2-3; D gene uncertain. The TCR was taken from an adult in good health. CDR3 DNA: TGTGCCAGCAGTCTCCCCCTCGGGTTCACGGGCACAGATACGCAGTATTTT. Translated, it gives CASSLPLGFTGTDTQYF.